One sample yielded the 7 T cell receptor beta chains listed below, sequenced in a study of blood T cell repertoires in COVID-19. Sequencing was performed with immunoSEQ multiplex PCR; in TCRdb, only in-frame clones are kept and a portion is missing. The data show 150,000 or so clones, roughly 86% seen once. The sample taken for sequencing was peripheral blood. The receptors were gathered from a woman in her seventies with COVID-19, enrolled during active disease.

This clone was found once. The CDR3 bases are TGTGCCAGCAGCCGAGGGGGGGGGACTGCCTACAATGAGCAGTTCTTC. It translates to CASSRGGGTAYNEQFF. This chain connects TRBV5-4 to TRBJ2-1; a possible D gene is TRBD2 (7 bases). CDR3 length equals 16 residues. Germline CDR1 SGHNT, CDR2 YYREEE (reference sequence). Trimming removed 4 bases at V and 2 bases at J, with 16 bases between.

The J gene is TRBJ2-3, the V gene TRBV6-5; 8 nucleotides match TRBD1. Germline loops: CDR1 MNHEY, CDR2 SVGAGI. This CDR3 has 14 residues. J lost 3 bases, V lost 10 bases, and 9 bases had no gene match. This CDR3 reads CAIQGTGKTDTQYF. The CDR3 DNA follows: TGTGCCATCCAAGGGACAGGTAAAACAGATACGCAGTATTTT.

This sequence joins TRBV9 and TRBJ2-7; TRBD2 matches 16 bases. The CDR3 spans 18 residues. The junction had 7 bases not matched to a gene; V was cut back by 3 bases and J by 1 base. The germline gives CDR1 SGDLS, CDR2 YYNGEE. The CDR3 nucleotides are TGTGCCAGCAGCGAGGGACTAGCGGGGGGGCGTTGGTCCTACGAGCAGTACTTC. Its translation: CASSEGLAGGRWSYEQYF.

This chain's CDR3 is CASSQGDRVGETQYF. The DNA of the CDR3 is TGCGCCAGCAGCCAAGGTGACAGGGTGGGGGAGACCCAGTACTTC. This rearrangement joins TRBV4-1 to TRBJ2-5, with TRBD1 matching 7 bases. V was pared by 1 base and J by 5 bases, with 7 bases of the junction left unmatched. Germline CDR1 reads MGHRA; CDR2 reads YSYEKL. This CDR3 comprises 15 residues.

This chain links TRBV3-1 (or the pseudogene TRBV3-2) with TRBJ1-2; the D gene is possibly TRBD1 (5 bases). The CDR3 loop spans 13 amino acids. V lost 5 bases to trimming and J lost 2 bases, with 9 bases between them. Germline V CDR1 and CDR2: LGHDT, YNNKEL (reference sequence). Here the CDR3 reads CASSTQVNYGYTF. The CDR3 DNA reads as TGTGCCAGCAGCACACAGGTCAACTATGGCTACACCTTC.

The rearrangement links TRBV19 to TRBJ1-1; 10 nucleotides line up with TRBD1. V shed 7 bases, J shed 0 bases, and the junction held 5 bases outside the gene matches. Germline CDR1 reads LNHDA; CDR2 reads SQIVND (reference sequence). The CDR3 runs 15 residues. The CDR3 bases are TGTGCCAGTACCTCCGGGACAGGGGTGAACACTGAAGCTTTCTTT. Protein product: CASTSGTGVNTEAFF.

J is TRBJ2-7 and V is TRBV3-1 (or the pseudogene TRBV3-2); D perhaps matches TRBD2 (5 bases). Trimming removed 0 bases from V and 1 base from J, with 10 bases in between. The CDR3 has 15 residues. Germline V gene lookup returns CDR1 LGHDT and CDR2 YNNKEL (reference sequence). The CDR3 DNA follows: TGTGCCAGCAGCCAAGAAAACGGGGTGTCCTACGAGCAGTACTTC. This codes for CASSQENGVSYEQYF.